The 14 T cell receptor beta chains below come from one sample, sequenced in a study of T cells in Graves' hyperthyroidism and ophthalmopathy. From RNA transcripts, TCR beta CDR3 regions were amplified. When the TCR CDR3 underwent first-round RT-PCR, the HTBI primer set was used. MiXCR, run by TCRdb on the multiplex PCR reads, gives a single entry per CDR3 protein. The profile covers fewer than 850,000 distinct CDR3 sequences, with around a sixth appearing a single time and about a sixth taken by the ten largest. Sequenced: blood. The receptors were gathered from a man in his fifties with Graves' hyperthyroidism.

This clonotype was counted a few times. The chain couples TRBV27 to TRBJ2-7; 8 bases map to TRBD2. J gave up 6 bases and V 7 bases, and 8 bases lay outside the gene matches. In germline, CDR1 is MNHEY, CDR2 SMNVEV (reference sequence). The CDR3 totals 13 residues. The chain's CDR3 is CASTPGGVTEQYF. The DNA of the CDR3 is TGTGCCAGCACTCCGGGAGGGGTTACCGAGCAGTACTTC.

The CDR3 spells CATSEGTSDTGELFF. CDR3 sequence (DNA): TGTGCCACCAGTGAGGGGACTAGCGACACCGGGGAGCTGTTTTTT. This sequence joins TRBV24-1 and TRBJ2-2, with 10 bases matching TRBD2. The CDR3 covers 15 residues. Germline lookup yields CDR1 KGHDR and CDR2 SFDVKD. V dropped 4 bases and J dropped 3; count of bases not matched to a gene: 1.

This clonotype was picked up a small number of times. The rearrangement uses TRBV3-1 and TRBJ2-7, with TRBD2 matching 11 bases. The length of the CDR3 is 16 residues. Germline CDR1 and CDR2: LGHDT and YNNKEL (reference sequence). V lost 3 bases to trimming and J lost 2 bases; unmatched junction nucleotides: 6. The chain's CDR3 is CASSHRGTSGTYEQYF. The CDR3 DNA sequence: TGTGCCAGCAGCCACCGAGGGACTAGCGGAACCTACGAGCAGTACTTC.

This clonotype was counted many times. This chain uses TRBV28 with TRBJ2-3; tentatively, D is TRBD1 (6 bases). From germline, CDR1 is MDHEN and CDR2 SYDVKM. Trimming stripped 6 bases from V and 3 bases from J, with 7 bases between. CDR3 length: 12 amino acids. CDR3 in amino acids: CASRTGTDTQYF. The CDR3 bases are TGTGCCAGCAGGACAGGTACAGATACGCAGTATTTT. Based on the CDR3 plus reference TRBV28 and TRBJ2-3, the full variable domain is DVKVTQSSRYLVKRTGEKVFLECVQDMDHENMFWYRQDPGLGLRLIYFSYDVKMKEKGDIPEGYSVSREKKERFSLILESASTNQTSMYLCASRTGTDTQYFGPGTRLTVL.

V gene TRBV28 combines with J gene TRBJ2-3; a possible D gene is TRBD1 (6 bases). Germline V gene sequence: CDR1 MDHEN, CDR2 SYDVKM. The CDR3 has 17 residues. Trimming removed 4 bases at V and 11 bases at J, with 28 bases between. The DNA for the CDR3 is TGTGCCAGCAGTTCCCCCAAAGAGGGCTACAGGGTAAAGGAGCAGTATTTT. Translated, it gives CASSSPKEGYRVKEQYF. Supplemented by reference TRBV28 and TRBJ2-3, the full variable domain reads DVKVTQSSRYLVKRTGEKVFLECVQDMDHENMFWYRQDPGLGLRLIYFSYDVKMKEKGDIPEGYSVSREKKERFSLILESASTNQTSMYLCASSSPKEGYRVKEQYFGPGTRLTVL.

This clonotype was seen at least ten times. The CDR3 here is CASSSPGQGSQPQHF. The CDR3, as DNA: TGTGCCAGCAGTTCCCCTGGACAGGGCAGTCAGCCCCAGCATTTT. This chain links TRBV28 with TRBJ1-5; 8 bases map to TRBD1. CDR3 length: 15 amino acids. After removal of 4 bases from V and 6 bases from J, the junction contained 8 bases not matched to a gene. From germline, CDR1 is MDHEN and CDR2 SYDVKM.

J is TRBJ1-1 and V is TRBV30; a possible D gene is TRBD1 (5 bases). Trimming took 2 bases from V and 6 from J, leaving 10 bases between them. There are 12 residues in the CDR3. Per germline, CDR1 GTSNPN and CDR2 SVGIG (reference sequence). CDR3 region: CAWSPGSSEAFF. The CDR3 nucleotides read TGTGCCTGGAGTCCAGGGTCATCTGAAGCTTTCTTT. Together with reference TRBV30 and TRBJ1-1, the CDR3 gives the full variable domain: SQTIHQWPATLVQPVGSPLSLECTVEGTSNPNLYWYRQAAGRGLQLLFYSVGIGQISSEVPQNLSASRPQDRQFILSSKKLLLSDSGFYLCAWSPGSSEAFFGQGTRLTVV.

The V call is TRBV3-1, the J call TRBJ2-7; D is perhaps TRBD1 (6 bases). V lost 0 bases, J lost 3 bases, and 15 bases lay in between. The CDR3 is 16 residues long. Germline V lookup: CDR1 LGHDT, CDR2 YNNKEL (reference sequence). In nucleotides, the CDR3 is TGTGCCAGCAGCCAAGACACATCAGGGGTAATCTACGAGCAGTACTTC. It encodes CASSQDTSGVIYEQYF.

The rearrangement uses TRBV7-9 and TRBJ2-7, with 11 bases identical to TRBD2. J was trimmed by 4 bases and V by 8 bases; bases with no gene match: 4. CDR3 size: 13 residues. The germline V gene has CDR1 SEHNR and CDR2 FQNEAQ (reference sequence). The CDR3 loop reads CASLSSGGYEQYF. The CDR3 DNA sequence: TGTGCCAGCCTCTCTAGCGGGGGGTACGAGCAGTACTTC.

The table lists this clonotype with many counts. V usage is TRBV6-2 or TRBV6-3 and J usage is TRBJ2-1; 8 bases line up with TRBD2. Germline CDR1 and CDR2: MNHEY and SVGEGT. The CDR3 is 15 residues long. Trimming at V came to 8 bases and at J to 3 bases, leaving 9 bases not matched to a gene. CDR3 amino acids: CASGGGAGGYNEQFF. In DNA form, the CDR3 reads TGTGCCAGCGGTGGTGGGGCGGGAGGCTACAATGAGCAGTTCTTC.

The V and J genes are TRBV29-1 and TRBJ1-2; 8 nucleotides match TRBD1. With V trimmed by 6 bases and J by 4 bases, 16 bases remained unmatched. Germline CDR1 SQVTM, CDR2 ANQGSEA. This CDR3 has 16 residues. The CDR3 loop is CSVELYDRGYGYGYTF. CDR3 coding DNA: TGCAGCGTCGAGCTTTACGACAGGGGCTACGGCTATGGCTACACCTTC.

This clonotype was seen many times. This chain joins TRBV2 and TRBJ2-7; TRBD2 matches 14 bases. The CDR3 runs 19 residues. The junction had 15 bases not matched to a gene; V was cut back by 8 bases and J by 0 bases. Germline CDR1 is SNHLY and CDR2 is FYNNEI. The CDR3 loop is CASFLTPGTSGRFSYEQYF. The CDR3 region has the DNA TGTGCCAGCTTTCTTACCCCCGGGACTAGCGGGAGATTCTCCTACGAGCAGTACTTC.

This clonotype was seen ten or more times. The chain recombines TRBV12-3 or TRBV12-4 with TRBJ2-1; D call uncertain. V was cut by 6 bases and J by 9 bases, with 18 bases left in between. The CDR3 has 14 residues. The CDR3 sequence: CASSPTTTILEQFF. The CDR3 nucleotides read TGTGCCAGCAGCCCGACCACTACAATTCTTGAGCAGTTCTTC.

This clonotype was seen a handful of times. The rearrangement links TRBV6-5 to TRBJ2-7; D gene ambiguous. Trimming removed 2 bases from V and 2 bases from J, with 7 bases in between. CDR1 and CDR2 (germline): MNHEY, SVGAGI. The CDR3 length is 13 residues. Written as DNA, the CDR3 is TGTGCCAGCAGTTACGTGGGTACCTACGAGCAGTACTTC. It is translated as CASSYVGTYEQYF.